This entry is about one T cell receptor (beta chain). Its matching antigen is unknown. The source of the sample is a study of CD8 T cells in ankylosing spondylitis. Study results and limitations: Prior work had noted some motif variants in reactive arthritis blood and synovial fluid. A TCR beta motif made of 7 to 9 highly homologous variants seemed typical of ankylosing spondylitis blood. As for the disease-linked clones, they showed a CD8+ phenotype and occurred at relatively low frequencies in peripheral blood.

The length of the CDR3 is 12 residues. J was trimmed by 9 bases and V by 6 bases; bases with no gene match: 6. Quantitative 5'-RACE was performed with molecular barcodes, and it yielded the TCR beta libraries. One entry per CDR3 protein, called by TCRdb with MiXCR from the 5' RACE reads. In the table there are hundreds of thousands of distinct CDR3 sequences, 10% to 15% of which are singletons. The specimen sequenced was blood, either unsorted or a sorted T cell fraction (not recorded which). The chain couples TRBV12-3 or TRBV12-4 to TRBJ1-2; 8 nucleotides align to TRBD1. This TCR derives from a male donor with ankylosing spondylitis. The CDR3 nucleotides read TGTGCCAGCAGGAGACAGGGGTTGAGCTACACCTTC. This sequence encodes CASRRQGLSYTF.